These 23 T cell receptor beta chains were all obtained from the same sample, sequenced in a study of beta chain features in type 1 diabetes. Study results and caveats: In every one of the four CD4+ subsets, TCRB CDR3s were moderately but significantly shorter in Type 1 diabetes patients.

These receptors have no known antigen. The sequenced template was cDNA made from the entire isolated RNA. Profiling relied on immunoSEQ multiplex PCR, and the TCRdb table lists in-frame clones only, not all of them. The sample consists of 130,000 or so clones, 9% of them appearing once. Sequencing was done on a sample of central memory CD4+ T cells from blood. All receptors derive from a man aged 25-45 years with type 1 diabetes.

The table lists this clone with a few counts. The chain couples TRBV10-3 to TRBJ2-3, with TRBD2 matching over 9 bases. The germline CDR1 and CDR2 sequences are ENHRY and SYGVKD. CDR3 length: 14 residues. Unmatched junction bases numbered 4, after V lost 6 bases and J lost 3 bases. The CDR3 DNA reads TGTGCCATCAGACTAGCGGGTGATACAGATACGCAGTATTTT. Protein sequence: CAIRLAGDTDTQYF.

This clone came up a few times. The rearrangement joins TRBV18 to TRBJ1-1; perhaps TRBD1 as D (5 bases). Per germline, CDR1 KGHSH and CDR2 LQKENI. V lost 1 base to trimming and J lost 8 bases, with 11 bases between them. The CDR3 spans 13 residues. DNA of the CDR3: TGTGCCAGCTCACCACGGGAGGGGAACGAAGCTTTCTTT. As protein: CASSPREGNEAFF. Based on the CDR3 plus reference TRBV18 and TRBJ1-1, the full variable domain is NAGVMQNPRHLVRRRGQEARLRCSPMKGHSHVYWYRQLPEEGLKFMVYLQKENIIDESGMPKERFSAEFPKEGPSILRIQQVVRGDSAAYFCASSPREGNEAFFGQGTRLTVV.

The J gene is TRBJ2-1, the V gene TRBV7-2; TRBD1 matches 7 bases. Trimming removed 5 bases from V and 10 bases from J; junction bases left unmatched: 8. Germline CDR1 and CDR2: SGHTA and FQGNSA. The CDR3 runs 13 residues. CDR3 region: CASSRDSLLEQFF. In nucleotides, the CDR3 is TGTGCCAGCAGCCGGGACAGCCTCTTAGAGCAGTTCTTC.

This clone has a handful of counts. The chain recombines TRBV12-5 with TRBJ2-7; possibly TRBD2 for D (6 bases). CDR1 and CDR2 (germline): LGHNT, FRNRAP. Trimming removed 4 bases from V and 9 bases from J, with 16 bases in between. There are 13 residues in the CDR3. Here the CDR3 reads CASGSLPGVAQYF. The CDR3 DNA follows: TGTGCTAGTGGTTCCCTCCCGGGAGTCGCGCAGTACTTC.

The V call is TRBV27, the J call TRBJ1-3; TRBD1 is a possible D gene (6 bases). V lost 6 bases, J lost 0 bases, and 12 bases lay in between. The CDR3 has 15 amino acids. Germline CDR1 MNHEY, CDR2 SMNVEV (reference sequence). For the CDR3, the DNA is TGTGCCAGCAGCCTCAGGGGCCTCTCTGGAAACACCATATATTTT. Translating it yields CASSLRGLSGNTIYF.

This clone was observed a handful of times. The chain links TRBV6-6 to TRBJ2-1; D is perhaps TRBD1 (5 bases). Looked up from germline, CDR1 is MNHNY and CDR2 is SVGAGI (reference sequence). The V end lost 2 bases, the J end lost 14 bases, and 16 bases lay between the germline ends. The CDR3 sequence is 13 residues long. CDR3 in amino acids: CASSYERAGKEFF. The CDR3 DNA reads as TGTGCCAGCAGTTACGAACGGGCAGGGAAGGAGTTCTTC.

A few counts support this clone. CDR3 protein: CAWSEGENQPQHF. As DNA, the CDR3 is TGTGCCTGGAGTGAGGGGGAAAATCAGCCCCAGCATTTT. The chain couples TRBV30 to TRBJ1-5; possibly TRBD1 for D (6 bases). CDR1 and CDR2 (germline): GTSNPN, SVGIG (reference sequence). The germline V and J ends were trimmed by 1 base and 4 bases, with 8 bases remaining between them. The CDR3 sequence is 13 residues long.

The rearrangement joins TRBV7-8 to TRBJ1-4, with TRBD1 matching 7 bases. The junction had 15 bases not matched to a gene; V was cut back by 5 bases and J by 3 bases. The CDR3 is 18 residues long. Germline V gives CDR1 SGHVS, CDR2 FQNEAQ. The CDR3: CASSKTDRARGANEKLFF. The CDR3 nucleotides read TGTGCCAGCAGCAAAACAGACAGGGCCCGAGGGGCTAATGAAAAACTGTTTTTT.

The chain employs TRBV5-1 and TRBJ2-1, with 9 bases lining up with TRBD1. J lost 6 bases, V lost 3 bases, and 7 bases had no gene match. CDR3 length: 15 residues. In germline, CDR1 is SGHRS, CDR2 YFSETQ. The CDR3 sequence: CASSSTGTGTNEQFF. The CDR3 DNA is TGCGCCAGCAGCTCGACCGGGACAGGGACCAATGAGCAGTTCTTC. Filled out from reference TRBV5-1 and TRBJ2-1, the complete variable domain reads KAGVTQTPRYLIKTRGQQVTLSCSPISGHRSVSWYQQTPGQGLQFLFEYFSETQRNKGNFPGRFSGRQFSNSRSEMNVSTLELGDSALYLCASSSTGTGTNEQFFGPGTRLTVL.

The chain joins TRBV28 to TRBJ1-2; D is undetermined. CDR1 and CDR2 (germline): MDHEN, SYDVKM. This CDR3 is 13 amino acids long. Trimming shortened V by 3 bases and J by 2 bases, and 7 bases separated the two germline ends. The CDR3 loop reads CASSLEYNYGYTF. DNA for the CDR3: TGTGCCAGCAGTTTGGAGTACAACTATGGCTACACCTTC.

The DNA for the CDR3 is TGCGCCAGCAGCCAAGAGTCAGGTCGACAGCCCCAGCATTTT. This translates into CASSQESGRQPQHF. The chain is built from TRBV4-1 and TRBJ1-5; D ambiguous. The CDR3 has 14 amino acids. Germline assignment: CDR1 MGHRA and CDR2 YSYEKL. Trimming pared 0 bases from V and 7 bases from J, leaving 10 bases between.

This clone has more than one count but fewer than ten. The CDR3 spells CASTEGGTTYLPLHF. The CDR3 nucleotides are TGTGCCAGCACCGAGGGCGGCACAACTTATCTACCCCTCCACTTT. V and J are TRBV25-1 and TRBJ1-6; D is uncertain. The germline V gene encodes CDR1 MGHDK and CDR2 SYGVNS. The CDR3 is 15 amino acids. V was trimmed by 7 bases and J by 12 bases, leaving 22 bases between them.

In this sample, this clone turned up a few times. The chain couples TRBV5-1 to TRBJ1-2, with a tentative D call TRBD1 (5 bases). The CDR3 loop spans 13 amino acids. Trimming took 4 bases from V and 7 from J, leaving 14 bases between them. In germline, CDR1 is SGHRS, CDR2 YFSETQ. The CDR3 here is CASSPAGVIGYTF. CDR3 nucleotide sequence: TGCGCCAGCAGCCCCGCGGGGGTAATTGGCTACACCTTC.

The chain links TRBV13 to TRBJ1-2; tentatively, D is TRBD1 (6 bases). Germline V lookup: CDR1 PRHDT, CDR2 FYEKMQ (reference sequence). V was clipped by 5 bases and J by 8 bases, with 18 bases between them. The CDR3 runs to 14 residues. CDR3 amino acids: CASSHLQGTEGYTF. As DNA, the CDR3 is TGTGCCAGCAGCCACCTACAGGGAACCGAGGGCTACACCTTC. Combining the CDR3 with reference TRBV13 and TRBJ1-2 gives the whole variable domain AAGVIQSPRHLIKEKRETATLKCYPIPRHDTVYWYQQGPGQDPQFLISFYEKMQSDKGSIPDRFSAQQFSDYHSELNMSSLELGDSALYFCASSHLQGTEGYTFGSGTRLTVV.

This clone has only a few counts. CDR3 nucleotide sequence: TGTGCCAGCAGCGTATCGACCCAGGGGGAAAAACTGTTTTTT. Its protein product is CASSVSTQGEKLFF. V usage is TRBV9 and J usage is TRBJ1-4; D possibly corresponds to TRBD1 (6 bases). The CDR3 length is 14 residues. Trimming took 1 base from V and 8 from J, leaving 12 bases between them. Looked up from germline, CDR1 is SGDLS and CDR2 is YYNGEE.

This clone was counted a few times. V is TRBV9 and J is TRBJ2-6; 7 nucleotides match TRBD1. Looked up from germline, CDR1 is SGDLS and CDR2 is YYNGEE. The CDR3 loop spans 15 amino acids. V gave up 4 bases and J gave up 1 base; unmatched junction bases: 2. The CDR3 is CASSIQGSGANVLTF. The CDR3 nucleotides read TGTGCCAGCAGCATACAGGGGTCTGGGGCCAACGTCCTGACTTTC.

V and J are TRBV5-1 and TRBJ2-1, with 7 bases matching TRBD1. The CDR3 totals 16 residues. The junction had 13 bases not matched to a gene; V was cut back by 4 bases and J by 6 bases. Germline V gene data show CDR1 as SGHRS and CDR2 as YFSETQ. CDR3 coding DNA: TGCGCCAGCAGCCTTGTGCAGGGGGTAATTATCAATGAGCAGTTCTTC. It encodes CASSLVQGVIINEQFF. Together with reference TRBV5-1 and TRBJ2-1, the CDR3 gives the full variable domain: KAGVTQTPRYLIKTRGQQVTLSCSPISGHRSVSWYQQTPGQGLQFLFEYFSETQRNKGNFPGRFSGRQFSNSRSEMNVSTLELGDSALYLCASSLVQGVIINEQFFGPGTRLTVL.

The chain has TRBV28 and TRBJ2-3; 9 nucleotides line up with TRBD2. Germline loops: CDR1 MDHEN, CDR2 SYDVKM. Trimming took 8 bases from V and 1 from J; bases not matched to a gene: 10. The CDR3 runs 16 residues. CDR3: CASRSGGRSGTDTQYF. CDR3 coding DNA: TGTGCCAGCCGGAGCGGGGGGCGATCCGGCACAGATACGCAGTATTTT.

With respect to this clone: The same CDR3 can be traced to other DNA sequences in this sample. V gene TRBV20-1 combines with J gene TRBJ1-2, with TRBD1 matching 8 bases. Trimming removed 6 bases from V and 8 bases from J; junction bases left unmatched: 5. Germline V lookup: CDR1 DFQATT, CDR2 SNEGSKA (reference sequence). The CDR3 covers 11 residues. The DNA for the CDR3 is TGCAGTGCCACGACAGGGGACGGCTACACCTTC. Translating gives CSATTGDGYTF.

This clone was seen a few times. The chain couples TRBV5-1 to TRBJ2-1, with D maybe TRBD1 (6 bases). Trimming took off 3 bases at V and 9 bases at J, with 10 bases between the two ends. The CDR3 totals 12 residues. Looked up from germline, CDR1 is SGHRS and CDR2 is YFSETQ. The CDR3 loop reads CASSSQGSEQFF. The CDR3 DNA is TGCGCCAGCAGCTCCCAGGGGTCTGAGCAGTTCTTC.

This clone has a handful of counts. V is TRBV5-1 and J is TRBJ2-1; tentatively, D is TRBD2 (5 bases). The V gene's germline CDR1 is SGHRS and CDR2 YFSETQ. The CDR3 has 12 amino acids. The V end was cut by 3 bases, the J end by 5 bases, with 6 bases between. The CDR3 sequence: CASSSGDNEQFF. As DNA, the CDR3 is TGCGCCAGCAGCTCCGGGGACAATGAGCAGTTCTTC.

There are many counts of this clone. This chain joins TRBV6-6 and TRBJ1-3; D is possibly TRBD1 (6 bases). Trimming shortened V by 7 bases and J by 0 bases, and 10 bases separated the two germline ends. This CDR3 region has 14 residues. CDR1 is MNHNY, CDR2 SVGAGI, per germline (reference sequence). CDR3 loop: CASIQGFSGNTIYF. The CDR3 region has the DNA TGTGCCAGCATCCAGGGGTTCTCTGGAAACACCATATATTTT.

This clone occurred a few times. The chain recombines TRBV2 with TRBJ2-5, with TRBD2 as a possible D gene (5 bases). CDR1 and CDR2 (germline): SNHLY, FYNNEI. The V end was cut by 6 bases, the J end by 3 bases, with 11 bases between. The CDR3 runs to 13 residues. The DNA of the CDR3 is TGTGCCAGCAGCAAAGAGAGGGAAGAGACCCAGTACTTC. This codes for CASSKEREETQYF.